These 8 T cell receptor beta chains share one sample of origin, sequenced in a study of blood T cells in healthy people across ages. Combining a sample-barcoded 5' primer with a J-beta primer mix, a second PCR ran for roughly 6 to 12 cycles. Each CDR3 protein is one row after TCRdb ran MiXCR on the 5' RACE reads. The sample lists 780,000 or so distinct CDR3 sequences; 20% to 25% were seen once. These sequences were also reported in another study, on T cells of mothers and their children.

Input material: blood. Every receptor here comes from a boy between 10 and 17 years old in good health.

The rearrangement links TRBV5-1 to TRBJ2-5; no reliable D call. This CDR3 comprises 15 residues. The V and J ends lost 0 bases and 2 bases respectively, with 11 bases between them. CDR1 and CDR2 (germline): SGHRS, YFSETQ. CDR3 sequence reads: CASSLVGNLQETQYF. Here the CDR3 DNA reads TGCGCCAGCAGCTTGGTGGGGAACCTACAAGAGACCCAGTACTTC.

In its sample, this clonotype was seen once. The J gene is TRBJ1-2, the V gene TRBV6-5; 7 positions match TRBD1. The CDR3 runs 14 residues. CDR1 is MNHEY, CDR2 SVGAGI, per germline. The trim removed 0 bases at V and 8 bases at J, leaving 6 bases unmatched. Written as DNA, the CDR3 is TGTGCCAGCAGTTACTCTGACAGGGCGGAGGGCTACACCTTC. Translated, it gives CASSYSDRAEGYTF.

The CDR3 reads CASSPLVSFTGELFF. For the CDR3, the DNA is TGTGCCAGCAGCCCCCTCGTCTCGTTCACCGGGGAGCTGTTTTTT. The rearrangement uses TRBV7-2 and TRBJ2-2; D is ambiguous. The CDR3 runs 15 residues. Germline-derived CDR1 and CDR2 are SGHTA and FQGNSA. Trimming pared 5 bases from V and 4 bases from J, leaving 14 bases between. Drawing the rest from reference TRBV7-2 and TRBJ2-2, the complete variable domain is GAGVSQSPSNKVTEKGKDVELRCDPISGHTALYWYRQSLGQGLEFLIYFQGNSAPDKSGLPSDRFSAERTGGSVSTLTIQRTQQEDSAVYLCASSPLVSFTGELFFGEGSRLTVL.

The chain uses TRBV29-1 and TRBJ2-7; D possibly corresponds to TRBD2 (5 bases). CDR1 is SQVTM and CDR2 is ANQGSEA in the germline V gene. V lost 1 base, J lost 2 bases, and 9 bases lay in between. CDR3 length: 13 residues. This CDR3 reads CSVEVEGPYEQYF. CDR3 nucleotides: TGCAGCGTTGAAGTCGAGGGTCCCTACGAGCAGTACTTC.

This clonotype turned up a few times. J is TRBJ1-2 and V is TRBV4-3, with TRBD1 identical over 10 bases. CDR1 and CDR2 (germline): LGHNA, YSLEER. With V trimmed by 2 bases and J by 7 bases, 10 bases remained unmatched. The length of the CDR3 is 16 residues. This CDR3 is CASSQSPGQGRSGYTF. The CDR3, as DNA: TGCGCCAGCAGCCAAAGCCCGGGACAGGGGAGGTCTGGCTACACCTTC.

This clonotype has just a few counts. The chain combines TRBV12-3 or TRBV12-4 with TRBJ2-3; D is ambiguous. The CDR3 loop spans 16 amino acids. With 4 bases removed from V and 6 bases from J, the gap between germline ends came to 20 bases. The CDR3 loop reads CASSSDVSQTRDTQYF. The CDR3 nucleotides are TGTGCCAGCAGTTCCGACGTCAGCCAGACCAGGGATACGCAGTATTTT.

This clonotype was observed a few times. The genes are TRBV7-2 and TRBJ2-5, with D perhaps matching TRBD1 (6 bases). This CDR3 is built from 15 residues. Germline V gene sequence: CDR1 SGHTA, CDR2 FQGNSA. Between the trimmed V and J ends, which lost 1 base and 5 bases, there was a span of 14 bases. The CDR3 DNA reads TGTGCCAGCAGCTTAGAGGGACAAGTCTTGGAGACCCAGTACTTC. Its translation: CASSLEGQVLETQYF.

The table lists this clonotype with many counts. The chain recombines TRBV29-1 with TRBJ2-5, with D possibly TRBD2 on 7 matching bases. CDR3 size: 14 residues. From germline, CDR1 is SQVTM and CDR2 ANQGSEA. V was clipped by 3 bases and J by 1 base, with 12 bases between them. The CDR3 DNA reads TGCAGCGTTGAGGGGGCTAGCGGCCAAGAGACCCAGTACTTC. Residues: CSVEGASGQETQYF.